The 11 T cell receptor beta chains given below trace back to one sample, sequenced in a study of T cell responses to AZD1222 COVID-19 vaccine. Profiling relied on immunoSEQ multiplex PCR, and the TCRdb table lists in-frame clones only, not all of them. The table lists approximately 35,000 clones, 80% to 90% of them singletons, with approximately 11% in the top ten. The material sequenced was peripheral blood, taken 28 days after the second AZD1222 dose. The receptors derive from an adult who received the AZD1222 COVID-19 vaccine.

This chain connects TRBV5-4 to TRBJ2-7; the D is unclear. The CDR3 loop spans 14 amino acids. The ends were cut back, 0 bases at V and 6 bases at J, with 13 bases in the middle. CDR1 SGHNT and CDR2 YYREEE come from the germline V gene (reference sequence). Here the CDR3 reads CASSLVASSAEQYF. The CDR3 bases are TGTGCCAGCAGCTTGGTGGCCAGTTCGGCCGAGCAGTACTTC.

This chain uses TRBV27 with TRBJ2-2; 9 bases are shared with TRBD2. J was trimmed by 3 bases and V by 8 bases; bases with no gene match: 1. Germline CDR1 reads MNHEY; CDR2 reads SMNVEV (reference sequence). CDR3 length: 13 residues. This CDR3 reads CASAGGYTGELFF. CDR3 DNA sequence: TGTGCCAGCGCGGGAGGGTACACCGGGGAGCTGTTTTTT.

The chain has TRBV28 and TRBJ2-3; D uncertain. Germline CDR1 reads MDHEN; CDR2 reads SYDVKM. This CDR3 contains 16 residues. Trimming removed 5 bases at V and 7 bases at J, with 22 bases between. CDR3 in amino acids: CASSPTSPHTTHTQYF. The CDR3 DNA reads TGTGCCAGCAGTCCCACCTCCCCGCACACAACGCATACGCAGTATTTT.

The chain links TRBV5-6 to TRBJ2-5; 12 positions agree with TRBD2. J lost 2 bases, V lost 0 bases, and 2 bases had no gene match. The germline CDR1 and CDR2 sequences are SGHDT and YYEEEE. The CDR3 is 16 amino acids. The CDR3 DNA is TGTGCCAGCAGCTTGGGACTAGCGGGAGTACAAGAGACCCAGTACTTC. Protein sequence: CASSLGLAGVQETQYF.

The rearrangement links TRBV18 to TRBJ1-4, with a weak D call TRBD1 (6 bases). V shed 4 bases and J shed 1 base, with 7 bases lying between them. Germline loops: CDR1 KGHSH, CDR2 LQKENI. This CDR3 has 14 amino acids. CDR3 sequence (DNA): TGTGCCAGCTCACGAGGGGGAACTAATGAAAAACTGTTTTTT. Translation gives CASSRGGTNEKLFF.

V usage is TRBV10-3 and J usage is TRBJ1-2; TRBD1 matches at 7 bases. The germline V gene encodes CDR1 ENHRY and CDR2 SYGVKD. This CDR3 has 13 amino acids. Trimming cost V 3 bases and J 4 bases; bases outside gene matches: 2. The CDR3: CAISDAGGYGYTF. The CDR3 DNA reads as TGTGCCATCAGTGACGCAGGGGGCTATGGCTACACCTTC.

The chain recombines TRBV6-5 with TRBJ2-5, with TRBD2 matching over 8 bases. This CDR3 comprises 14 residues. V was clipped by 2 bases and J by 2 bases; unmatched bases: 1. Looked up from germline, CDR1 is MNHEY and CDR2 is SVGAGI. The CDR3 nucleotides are TGTGCCAGCAGTTACATAGCGGGGCAAGAGACCCAGTACTTC. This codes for CASSYIAGQETQYF.

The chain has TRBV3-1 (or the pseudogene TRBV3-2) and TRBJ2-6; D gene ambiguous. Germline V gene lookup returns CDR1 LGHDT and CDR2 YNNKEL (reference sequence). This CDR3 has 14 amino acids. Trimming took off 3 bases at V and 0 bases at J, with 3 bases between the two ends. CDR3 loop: CASSQYSGANVLTF. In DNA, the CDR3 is TGTGCCAGCAGCCAGTACTCTGGGGCCAACGTCCTGACTTTC.

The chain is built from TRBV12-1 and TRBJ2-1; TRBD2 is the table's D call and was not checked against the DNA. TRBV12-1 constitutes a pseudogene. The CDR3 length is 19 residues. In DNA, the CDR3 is TGTGCCAGCAGCTTTAGGGCTGGAGGGGACGGTCCAAAACGGGATGAGCAGTTCTTC. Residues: CASSFRAGGDGPKRDEQFF.

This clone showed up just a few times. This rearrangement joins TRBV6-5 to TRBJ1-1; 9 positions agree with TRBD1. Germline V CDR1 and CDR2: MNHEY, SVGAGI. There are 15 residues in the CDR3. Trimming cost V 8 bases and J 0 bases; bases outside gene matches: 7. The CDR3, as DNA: TGTGCCAGCCGGCCGTGGGACAGGGTGAACACTGAAGCTTTCTTT. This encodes CASRPWDRVNTEAFF.

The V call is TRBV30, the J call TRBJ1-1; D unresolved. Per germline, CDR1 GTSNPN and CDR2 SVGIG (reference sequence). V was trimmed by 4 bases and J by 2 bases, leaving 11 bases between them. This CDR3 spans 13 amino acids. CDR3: CAWTPGFNTEAFF. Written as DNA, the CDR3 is TGTGCCTGGACCCCAGGCTTTAACACTGAAGCTTTCTTT.